These 10 T cell receptor beta chains came from one sample sequenced in a study of blood T cells in healthy people across ages. A second about 7 to 12 cycle PCR used barcoded and J-beta primers. One entry per CDR3 protein, called by TCRdb with MiXCR from the 5' RACE reads. The data show 950,000 to 1,200,000 distinct CDR3 sequences, roughly two fifths seen once. Specimen: blood. Receptors originate from a man aged 18 to 30 in good health.

The V call is TRBV29-1, the J call TRBJ2-7, with 7 bases matching TRBD2. Germline V gene data show CDR1 as SQVTM and CDR2 as ANQGSEA. The CDR3 spans 10 residues. Losses at the gene ends were 4 bases for V and 7 bases for J; bases not matched to a gene: 1. The CDR3 is CSVGAGEQYF. CDR3 DNA: TGCAGCGTTGGAGCGGGGGAGCAGTACTTC.

There are a few counts of this clonotype. The V gene is TRBV7-9, the J gene TRBJ2-4; maybe TRBD1 (6 bases). Trimming left V 5 bases short and J 13 bases short, with 24 bases between. The CDR3 spans 15 residues. Germline V gene data show CDR1 as SEHNR and CDR2 as FQNEAQ (reference sequence). As DNA, the CDR3 is TGTGCCAGCAGCGCATACGGGACACTTTACAATGAGCAGTACTTC. This gives the protein CASSAYGTLYNEQYF.

The genes are TRBV5-6 and TRBJ1-1; D not resolved. Germline CDR1 and CDR2: SGHDT and YYEEEE. CDR3 size: 15 residues. Trimming shortened V by 1 base and J by 3 bases, and 13 bases separated the two germline ends. CDR3 DNA: TGTGCCAGCAGCTTGTCGCGCAGGTTGGACACTGAAGCTTTCTTT. Encoded protein: CASSLSRRLDTEAFF.

This clonotype was seen more than once but under ten times. The gene calls are TRBV2 and TRBJ2-3; no clear D gene. CDR3 length: 14 amino acids. V gave up 3 bases and J gave up 0 bases, with 7 bases separating them. Germline V gene sequence: CDR1 SNHLY, CDR2 FYNNEI. CDR3: CASSDGSSTDTQYF. The CDR3 bases are TGTGCCAGCAGTGATGGTTCTAGCACAGATACGCAGTATTTT.

This chain uses TRBV19 with TRBJ1-1; no definite D call. V lost 7 bases and J 2 bases, leaving 11 bases between the germline ends. This CDR3 has 13 amino acids. Germline V gives CDR1 LNHDA, CDR2 SQIVND (reference sequence). The CDR3 sequence: CASIPTGNTEAFF. CDR3 nucleotides: TGTGCCAGTATCCCGACGGGAAACACTGAAGCTTTCTTT.

The CDR3 loop reads CASSLVLGQGDEAFF. In nucleotides, the CDR3 is TGTGCCAGCAGCTTAGTTCTAGGACAGGGAGATGAAGCTTTCTTT. The chain recombines TRBV7-8 with TRBJ1-1; 8 positions agree with TRBD1. The germline CDR1 and CDR2 sequences are SGHVS and FQNEAQ. The CDR3 runs 15 residues. With 1 base clipped from V and 7 bases from J, the junction kept 8 bases outside the gene matches.

This clonotype was counted only a few times. The chain employs TRBV12-5 and TRBJ1-2; D is undetermined. Germline V gene sequence: CDR1 LGHNT, CDR2 FRNRAP. The CDR3 is 15 amino acids. V lost 5 bases and J lost 0, with 13 bases in between. CDR3 region: CASGPPLSTNYGYTF. In DNA, the CDR3 is TGTGCTAGTGGTCCTCCACTATCTACTAACTATGGCTACACCTTC.

This chain connects TRBV6-2 or TRBV6-3 to TRBJ1-1; 10 nucleotides align to TRBD1. J was trimmed by 0 bases and V by 1 base; bases with no gene match: 11. In germline, CDR1 is MNHEY, CDR2 SVGEGT. The CDR3 is 19 amino acids. The CDR3 DNA follows: TGTGCCAGCAGTTACTTCCTCGGACAGGGGGGCGGCATGAACACTGAAGCTTTCTTT. This codes for CASSYFLGQGGGMNTEAFF.

The rearrangement uses TRBV7-2 and TRBJ1-5; D remains ambiguous. The CDR3 consists of 17 residues. Trimming removed 1 base from V and 2 bases from J, with 15 bases in between. CDR1 is SGHTA and CDR2 is FQGNSA in the germline V gene. The CDR3 sequence: CASSLELGGEGNQPQHF. DNA of the CDR3: TGTGCCAGCAGCTTAGAGCTAGGCGGGGAGGGCAATCAGCCCCAGCATTTT.

This clonotype was observed a few times. The rearrangement uses TRBV7-2 and TRBJ1-2; unclear D gene. V lost 2 bases to trimming and J lost 8 bases, with 12 bases between them. CDR1 and CDR2 (germline): SGHTA, FQGNSA. This CDR3 is built from 13 residues. In nucleotides, the CDR3 is TGTGCCAGCAGCTTATCTCCCCTGGGGGGCTACACCTTC. Its protein is CASSLSPLGGYTF.